This T cell receptor beta chain was retrieved from a study of CXCR3-negative and CXCR3-positive naive CD8 T cells. Study in general: Sequencing yielded 120 million to 150 million TRB reads, roughly 1.5 +/- 0.3 million per library. Notes on the study in general: Against CXCR3-negative naive cells, CXCR3-positive naive cells showed more hydrophobic TRB CDR3s. TRBV-TRBJ usage matched between naive CXCR3-negative and CXCR3-positive cells but not between memory cells. Naive subsets had comparable surface CD5, so TRB CDR3 properties gauged TCR strength.

CDR3 length: 14 residues. Per the germline V gene, CDR1 is DFQATT and CDR2 is SNEGSKA (reference sequence). On this clonotype itself: Antigen: not known.

Preparation of TRB cDNA libraries relied on 5' RACE carrying UMI labels. Following a re-call of the 5' RACE reads, TCRdb has one entry per CDR3 protein and lacks DNA. The sample's table shows tens of thousands of distinct CDR3 sequences. This clonotype was sampled from a human donor in good health. Some clones in this sample may be carry-over from other donors' samples. V and J are TRBV20-1 and TRBJ2-7; the TCRdb call, TRBD2, lacks DNA for checking. Sequenced material: naive CXCR3- CD8+ T cells from blood. Subset defined: CD45RO-CCR7+CD27+CD95- naive CD8+ T cells lacking CXCR3 (TNR3-). The CDR3 is CSASIRGRGYEQYF.